The 22 T cell receptor beta chains reported below all come from one sample, sequenced in a study of T cells in Graves' hyperthyroidism and ophthalmopathy (dated by TCRdb to about 2019). Library prep was done by multiplex PCR. Sequencing took place on an Illumina HiSeq 2000. The TCR beta CDR3 regions were amplified from RNA transcripts. The first round of RT-PCR for the TCR CDR3 was performed with the HTBI primer set and the Qiagen OneStep RT-PCR kit. Clones were called with MiXCR by TCRdb after fastp trimmed the public reads at Q25, and only in-frame beta chains were retained. Every distinct CDR3 protein forms one entry, paired with its most common genes and DNA. In all, the sample holds hundreds of thousands of distinct CDR3 sequences, and approximately 14% of those were seen once. The biggest ten clones account for 25% to 35% of the sample. Material: blood. These receptors all stem from a woman aged 18-29 years with Graves' hyperthyroidism that later progressed to Graves' ophthalmopathy.

J is TRBJ1-2 and V is TRBV11-2; the D gene is possibly TRBD1 (5 bases). V dropped 0 bases and J dropped 8 bases, with 13 bases sitting between them. CDR1 SGHAT and CDR2 FQNNGV come from the germline V gene. This CDR3 has 14 residues. The CDR3 loop reads CASSLDLGTSGYTF. CDR3 DNA: TGTGCCAGCAGCTTAGATCTAGGGACTTCGGGCTACACCTTC.

This clonotype showed up many times. This chain connects TRBV12-3 or TRBV12-4 to TRBJ2-1; D is undetermined. The V gene lost 3 bases and the J gene lost 8 bases, with 8 bases spanning the gap. This CDR3 contains 12 residues. In nucleotides, the CDR3 is TGTGCCAGCAGTTTCGTTTTGCATGAGCAGTTCTTC. Encoded protein: CASSFVLHEQFF.

As to this clonotype: Likely a read error: the CDR3 ends without its conserved phenylalanine or tryptophan. The chain links TRBV12-3 or TRBV12-4 to TRBJ2-7; a possible D gene is TRBD2 (6 bases). There are 15 residues in the CDR3. In nucleotides, the CDR3 is TGCGCCAGCAGCCAAGGAGGGACCCTCTCCTACGAGCAGTACCTC. Translation gives CASSQGGTLSYEQYL.

The chain links TRBV19 to TRBJ2-7; possibly TRBD1 or TRBD2 for D (7 bases each). V lost 3 bases and J 0 bases, leaving 12 bases between the germline ends. There are 15 residues in the CDR3. The V gene's germline CDR1 is LNHDA and CDR2 SQIVND (reference sequence). CDR3 loop: CASSMERDSSYEQYF. The CDR3 coding sequence is TGTGCCAGTAGTATGGAGCGGGACAGCTCCTACGAGCAGTACTTC.

The rearrangement links TRBV30 to TRBJ2-7; TRBD2 matches at 13 bases. Germline V CDR1 and CDR2: GTSNPN, SVGIG (reference sequence). CDR3 size: 21 residues. With 0 bases clipped from V and 7 bases from J, the junction kept 24 bases outside the gene matches. Here the CDR3 reads CAWSVEGDKVPGLAGVKEQYF. DNA for the CDR3: TGTGCCTGGAGTGTAGAGGGGGATAAGGTCCCAGGACTAGCGGGAGTTAAGGAGCAGTACTTC.

This clonotype was seen a handful of times. V is TRBV12-3 or TRBV12-4 and J is TRBJ2-1, with D maybe TRBD2 (7 bases). The ends were cut back, 5 bases at V and 5 bases at J, with 16 bases in the middle. The CDR3 extends over 15 amino acids. DNA for the CDR3: TGTGCCAGCAGTGGGGCGGGGGCCCGCAACAATGAGCAGTTCTTC. Its translation is CASSGAGARNNEQFF.

This clonotype was picked up many times. The V gene is TRBV27, the J gene TRBJ1-5, with a weak D call TRBD1 (6 bases). Deletions cut 7 bases from V and 6 bases from J, with 16 bases between. Germline lookup yields CDR1 MNHEY and CDR2 SMNVEV (reference sequence). This CDR3 has 14 amino acids. CDR3 coding DNA: TGTGCCAGCAAGGCGGGGGCTGGAGGTCAGCCCCAGCATTTT. The encoded protein is CASKAGAGGQPQHF.

This clonotype has only a few counts. The V and J genes are TRBV20-1 and TRBJ2-7; unclear D gene. V was clipped by 0 bases and J by 6 bases, with 9 bases between them. The CDR3 runs 12 residues. Per the germline V gene, CDR1 is DFQATT and CDR2 is SNEGSKA (reference sequence). The CDR3, as DNA: TGCAGTGCTAGAGAAATCCCTCGCGAGCAGTACTTC. Protein: CSAREIPREQYF.

The chain recombines TRBV20-1 with TRBJ2-2, with 7 bases fitting TRBD1. Germline V gene lookup returns CDR1 DFQATT and CDR2 SNEGSKA (reference sequence). This CDR3 has 14 amino acids. V was clipped by 6 bases and J by 6 bases; unmatched bases: 10. The CDR3: CSAMTGNDAGELFF. The DNA of the CDR3 is TGCAGTGCAATGACAGGGAATGACGCCGGGGAGCTGTTTTTT.

This clonotype was counted between two and nine times. The chain combines TRBV19 with TRBJ2-1; TRBD2 agrees at 7 bases. The CDR3 loop spans 16 amino acids. Germline loops: CDR1 LNHDA, CDR2 SQIVND (reference sequence). V shed 6 bases and J 0 bases; nucleotides not matched to a gene: 8. CDR3 DNA sequence: TGTGCCAGTAGGGCTAGCGGTTTGACCTCCTACAATGAGCAGTTCTTC. Translating it yields CASRASGLTSYNEQFF.

To note about this clonotype: It may be a read error: a sequence one base away is much more abundant. The V and J genes are TRBV6-1 and TRBJ2-7, with 7 bases lining up with TRBD1. Looked up from germline, CDR1 is MNHNS and CDR2 is SASEGT. The CDR3 is 15 amino acids. The CDR3 sequence is CASSQSWDSTYVQYF. Written as DNA, the CDR3 is TGTGCCAGCAGCCAAAGCTGGGACAGTACCTACGTGCAGTACTTC.

This clonotype was counted at least ten times. This chain uses TRBV2 with TRBJ1-5; 8 bases agree with TRBD1. The trim removed 3 bases at V and 0 bases at J, leaving 7 bases unmatched. This CDR3 has 17 amino acids. Germline V gives CDR1 SNHLY, CDR2 FYNNEI. CDR3 region: CASSDTGGLYSNQPQHF. The CDR3 nucleotides are TGTGCCAGCAGTGATACAGGGGGGCTATATAGCAATCAGCCCCAGCATTTT.

Details on this clonotype: A much bigger clone sits one base away, suggesting this may be a read error. The rearrangement joins TRBV28 to TRBJ1-3; D unresolved. Germline V CDR1 and CDR2: MDHEN, SYDVKM. The CDR3 length is 12 residues. CDR3 sequence (DNA): TGTGCCAGCAGTTTATCTCGAAACAACATATATTTT. Amino acids: CASSLSRNNIYF.

This clonotype appeared many times. The V gene is TRBV2, the J gene TRBJ2-7; 8 positions match TRBD2. This CDR3 spans 14 amino acids. Per germline, CDR1 SNHLY and CDR2 FYNNEI. After removal of 10 bases from V and 0 bases from J, the junction contained 8 bases not matched to a gene. The CDR3 DNA follows: TGTGCCACTCGGACTAGCCTGAGCTCCTACGAGCAGTACTTC. This sequence encodes CATRTSLSSYEQYF.

Many counts were recorded for this clonotype. The chain links TRBV5-5 to TRBJ2-5; TRBD1 agrees at 9 bases. With 4 bases clipped from V and 5 bases from J, the junction kept 6 bases outside the gene matches. There are 14 residues in the CDR3. CDR1 and CDR2 (germline): SGHKS, YYEKEE (reference sequence). Written as DNA, the CDR3 is TGTGCCAGCAGCCTGGACAGGGGCCGGGAGACCCAGTACTTC. This translates into CASSLDRGRETQYF.

This clonotype was detected a few times. The V gene is TRBV29-1, the J gene TRBJ2-2; the D gene could be TRBD1 or TRBD2 (7 bases each). The CDR3 spans 13 residues. Per germline, CDR1 SQVTM and CDR2 ANQGSEA. V was trimmed by 4 bases and J by 3 bases, leaving 9 bases between them. CDR3 region: CSVAGGDTGELFF. CDR3 coding DNA: TGCAGCGTTGCAGGGGGGGACACCGGGGAGCTGTTTTTT.

This chain joins TRBV19 and TRBJ1-4; possibly TRBD1 for D (6 bases). Deletions cut 7 bases from V and 3 bases from J, with 12 bases between. The CDR3 covers 14 residues. Germline loops: CDR1 LNHDA, CDR2 SQIVND (reference sequence). The CDR3 spells CASNLQGPNEKLFF. CDR3 nucleotides: TGTGCCAGTAACCTACAGGGTCCTAATGAAAAACTGTTTTTT.

This clonotype was seen many times. This rearrangement joins TRBV28 to TRBJ2-7; no clear D gene. The germline V gene has CDR1 MDHEN and CDR2 SYDVKM. This CDR3 comprises 14 residues. Trimming removed 2 bases at V and 2 bases at J, with 10 bases between. The CDR3 coding sequence is TGTGCCAGCAGTTTAGACCAGTACCCCTACGAGCAGTACTTC. It codes for CASSLDQYPYEQYF.

This clonotype has a handful of counts. The chain has TRBV29-1 and TRBJ2-3; maybe TRBD2 (6 bases). The V and J ends lost 5 bases and 4 bases respectively, with 19 bases between them. This CDR3 spans 15 amino acids. Germline values: CDR1 SQVTM, CDR2 ANQGSEA. In nucleotides, the CDR3 is TGCAGCGTTCAACTCGGGACTGTCAAATCAGATACGCAGTATTTT. Translated, it gives CSVQLGTVKSDTQYF.

The V call is TRBV19, the J call TRBJ2-5, with a possible D match to TRBD2 (5 bases). Germline loops: CDR1 LNHDA, CDR2 SQIVND (reference sequence). Trimming took off 7 bases at V and 2 bases at J, with 8 bases between the two ends. CDR3 length: 12 residues. The CDR3 region is CASTGKQETQYF. In DNA, the CDR3 is TGTGCCAGTACGGGGAAACAAGAGACCCAGTACTTC.

In its sample, this clonotype was seen a few times. The chain employs TRBV27 and TRBJ2-6; no reliable D call. CDR3 size: 13 residues. Per germline, CDR1 MNHEY and CDR2 SMNVEV (reference sequence). With 3 bases removed from V and 3 bases from J, the gap between germline ends came to 3 bases. The CDR3 spells CASSFFGANVLTF. For the CDR3, the DNA is TGTGCCAGCAGTTTCTTTGGGGCCAACGTCCTGACTTTC.

In this sample, this clonotype turned up a few times. V is TRBV5-1 and J is TRBJ2-2; 8 nucleotides match TRBD2. Germline-derived CDR1 and CDR2 are SGHRS and YFSETQ. The CDR3 consists of 15 residues. Germline trimming cut 5 bases from V and 7 bases from J; bases unmatched to any gene: 10. The CDR3 DNA sequence: TGCGCCAGCAGTATGACCAGCGGGAGAATCGGGGAGCTGTTTTTT. Translating it yields CASSMTSGRIGELFF. Looking up the rest from reference TRBV5-1 and TRBJ2-2 gives the full variable domain: KAGVTQTPRYLIKTRGQQVTLSCSPISGHRSVSWYQQTPGQGLQFLFEYFSETQRNKGNFPGRFSGRQFSNSRSEMNVSTLELGDSALYLCASSMTSGRIGELFFGEGSRLTVL.